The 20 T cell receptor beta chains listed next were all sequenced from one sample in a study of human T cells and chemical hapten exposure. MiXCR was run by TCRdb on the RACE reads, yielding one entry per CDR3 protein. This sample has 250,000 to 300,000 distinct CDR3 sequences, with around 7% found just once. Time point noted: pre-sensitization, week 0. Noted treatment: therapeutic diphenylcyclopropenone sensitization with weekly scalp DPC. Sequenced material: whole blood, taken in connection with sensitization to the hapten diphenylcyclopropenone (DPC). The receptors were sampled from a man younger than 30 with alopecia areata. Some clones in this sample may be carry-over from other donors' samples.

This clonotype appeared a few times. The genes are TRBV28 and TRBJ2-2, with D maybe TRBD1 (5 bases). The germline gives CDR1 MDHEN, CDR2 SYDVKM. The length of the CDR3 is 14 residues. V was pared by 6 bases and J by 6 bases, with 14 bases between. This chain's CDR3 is CASSSAQGAGELFF. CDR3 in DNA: TGTGCCAGCAGCTCTGCCCAGGGCGCCGGGGAGCTGTTTTTT.

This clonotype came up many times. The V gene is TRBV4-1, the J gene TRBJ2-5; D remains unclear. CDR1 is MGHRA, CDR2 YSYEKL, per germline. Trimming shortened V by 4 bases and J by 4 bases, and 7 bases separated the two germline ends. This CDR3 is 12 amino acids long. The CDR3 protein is CASSRLGETQYF. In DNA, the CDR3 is TGCGCCAGCAGCCGCTTGGGAGAGACCCAGTACTTC.

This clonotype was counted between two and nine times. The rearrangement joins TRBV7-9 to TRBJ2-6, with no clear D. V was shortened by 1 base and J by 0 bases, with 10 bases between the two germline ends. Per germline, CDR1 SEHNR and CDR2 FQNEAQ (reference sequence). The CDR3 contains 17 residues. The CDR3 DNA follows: TGTGCCAGCAGCTTAGGAATAGGTGGCTCTGGGGCCAACGTCCTGACTTTC. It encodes CASSLGIGGSGANVLTF.

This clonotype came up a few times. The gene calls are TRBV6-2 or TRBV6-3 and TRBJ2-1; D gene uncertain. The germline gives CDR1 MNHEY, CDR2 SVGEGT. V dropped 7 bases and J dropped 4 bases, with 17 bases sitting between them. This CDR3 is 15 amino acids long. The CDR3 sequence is CASTPHRANYNEQFF. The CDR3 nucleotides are TGTGCCAGCACCCCTCATCGGGCCAATTACAATGAGCAGTTCTTC.

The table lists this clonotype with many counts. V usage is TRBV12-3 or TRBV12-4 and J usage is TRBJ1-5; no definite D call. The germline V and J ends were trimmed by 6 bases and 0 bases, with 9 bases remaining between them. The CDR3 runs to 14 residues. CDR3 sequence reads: CASRSRGSNQPQHF. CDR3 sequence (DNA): TGTGCCAGCAGGAGTCGGGGTAGCAATCAGCCCCAGCATTTT.

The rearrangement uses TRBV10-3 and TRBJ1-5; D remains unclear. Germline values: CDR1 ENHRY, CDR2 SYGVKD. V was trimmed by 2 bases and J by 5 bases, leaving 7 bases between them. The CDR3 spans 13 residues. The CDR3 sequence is CAISERRDQPQHF. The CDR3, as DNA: TGTGCCATCAGTGAGAGGAGAGATCAGCCCCAGCATTTT.

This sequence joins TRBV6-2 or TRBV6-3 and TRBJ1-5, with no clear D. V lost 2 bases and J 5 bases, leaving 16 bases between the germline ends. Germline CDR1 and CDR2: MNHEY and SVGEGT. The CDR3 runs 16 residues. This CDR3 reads CASSYGRTIQYQPQHF. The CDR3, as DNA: TGTGCCAGCAGTTACGGCCGGACTATTCAATATCAGCCCCAGCATTTT.

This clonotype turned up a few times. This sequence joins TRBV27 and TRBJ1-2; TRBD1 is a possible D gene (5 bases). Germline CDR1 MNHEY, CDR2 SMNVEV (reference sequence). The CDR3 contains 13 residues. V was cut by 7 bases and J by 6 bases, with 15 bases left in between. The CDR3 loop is CASKPPGGDGYTF. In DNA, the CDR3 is TGTGCCAGCAAACCCCCCGGAGGGGATGGCTACACCTTC.

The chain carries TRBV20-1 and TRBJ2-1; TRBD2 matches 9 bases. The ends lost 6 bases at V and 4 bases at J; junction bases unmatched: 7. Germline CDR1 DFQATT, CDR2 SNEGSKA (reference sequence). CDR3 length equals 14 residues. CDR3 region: CSARSGLAYNEQFF. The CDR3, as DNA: TGCAGTGCGCGCTCGGGACTAGCTTACAATGAGCAGTTCTTC.

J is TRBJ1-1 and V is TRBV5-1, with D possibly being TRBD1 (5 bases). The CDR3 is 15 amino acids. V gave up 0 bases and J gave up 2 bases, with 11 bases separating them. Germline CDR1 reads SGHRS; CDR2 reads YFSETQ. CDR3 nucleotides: TGCGCCAGCAGCTTGGCGGGACCTTACAACACTGAAGCTTTCTTT. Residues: CASSLAGPYNTEAFF. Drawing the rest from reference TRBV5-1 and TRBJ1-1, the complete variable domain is KAGVTQTPRYLIKTRGQQVTLSCSPISGHRSVSWYQQTPGQGLQFLFEYFSETQRNKGNFPGRFSGRQFSNSRSEMNVSTLELGDSALYLCASSLAGPYNTEAFFGQGTRLTVV.

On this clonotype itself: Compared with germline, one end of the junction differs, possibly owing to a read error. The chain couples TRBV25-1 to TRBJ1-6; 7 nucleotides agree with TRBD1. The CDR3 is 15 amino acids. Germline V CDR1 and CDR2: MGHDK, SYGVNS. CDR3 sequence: CASSKTGSFNSPLHF. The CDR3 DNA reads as TGTGCCAGCAGTAAGACAGGGTCCTTTAATTCACCCCTCCACTTT.

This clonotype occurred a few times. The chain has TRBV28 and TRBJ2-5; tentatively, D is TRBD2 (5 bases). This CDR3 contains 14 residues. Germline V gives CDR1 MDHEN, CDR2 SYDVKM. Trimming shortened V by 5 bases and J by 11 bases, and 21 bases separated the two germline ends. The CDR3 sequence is CASSDSGVIGSQYF. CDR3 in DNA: TGTGCCAGCAGTGACTCCGGGGTAATTGGGTCGCAGTACTTC.

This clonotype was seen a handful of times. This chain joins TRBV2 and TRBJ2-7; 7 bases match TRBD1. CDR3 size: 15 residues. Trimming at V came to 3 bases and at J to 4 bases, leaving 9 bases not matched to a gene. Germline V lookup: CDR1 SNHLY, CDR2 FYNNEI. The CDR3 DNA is TGTGCCAGCAGTGATAGCGACAGGGTGGGTTACGAGCAGTACGTC. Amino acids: CASSDSDRVGYEQYV.

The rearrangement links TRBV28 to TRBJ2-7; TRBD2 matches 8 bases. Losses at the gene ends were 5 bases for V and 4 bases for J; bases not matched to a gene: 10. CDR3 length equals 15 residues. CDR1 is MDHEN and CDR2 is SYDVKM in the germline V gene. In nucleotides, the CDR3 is TGTGCCAGCAGTGCGCCCGGGACTAGGAATTACGAGCAGTACTTC. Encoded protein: CASSAPGTRNYEQYF.

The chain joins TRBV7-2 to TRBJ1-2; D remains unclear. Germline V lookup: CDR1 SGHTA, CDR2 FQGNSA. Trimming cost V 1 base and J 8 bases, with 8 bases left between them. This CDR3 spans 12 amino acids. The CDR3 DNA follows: TGTGCCAGCAGCTTAGATCAACGCGGCTACACCTTC. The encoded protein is CASSLDQRGYTF.

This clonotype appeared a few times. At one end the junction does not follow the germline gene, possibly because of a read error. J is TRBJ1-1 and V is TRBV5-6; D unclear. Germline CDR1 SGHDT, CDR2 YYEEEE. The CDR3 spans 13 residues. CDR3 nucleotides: TGTGCCAGCAGCTTGGTAACGGTTTCTGAGGCTTTCTTT. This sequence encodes CASSLVTVSEAFF.

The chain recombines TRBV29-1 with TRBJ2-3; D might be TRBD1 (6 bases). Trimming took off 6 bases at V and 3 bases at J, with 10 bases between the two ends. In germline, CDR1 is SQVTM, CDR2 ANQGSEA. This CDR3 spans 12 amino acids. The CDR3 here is CSVLQGTDTQYF. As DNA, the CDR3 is TGCAGCGTCCTACAGGGTACAGATACGCAGTATTTT.

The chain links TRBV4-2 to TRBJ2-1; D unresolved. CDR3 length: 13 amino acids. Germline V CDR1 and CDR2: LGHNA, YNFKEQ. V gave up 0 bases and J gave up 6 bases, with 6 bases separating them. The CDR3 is CASSQEWVNEQFF. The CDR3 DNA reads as TGTGCCAGCAGCCAAGAGTGGGTCAATGAGCAGTTCTTC.

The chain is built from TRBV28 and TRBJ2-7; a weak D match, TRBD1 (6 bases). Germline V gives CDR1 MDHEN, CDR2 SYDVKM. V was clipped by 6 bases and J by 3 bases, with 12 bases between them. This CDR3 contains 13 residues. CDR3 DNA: TGTGCCAGCAGAAACTACAGGGACTACGAGCAGTACTTC. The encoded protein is CASRNYRDYEQYF.

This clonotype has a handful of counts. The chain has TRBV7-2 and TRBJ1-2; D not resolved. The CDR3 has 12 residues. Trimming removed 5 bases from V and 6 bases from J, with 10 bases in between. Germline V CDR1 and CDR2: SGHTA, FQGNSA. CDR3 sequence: CASSLEVHGYTF. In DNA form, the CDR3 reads TGTGCCAGCAGCCTAGAGGTTCATGGCTACACCTTC.